Below, 23 T cell receptor beta chains from the same sample are listed, as sequenced in a study of blood T cell repertoires in COVID-19. Generated by immunoSEQ multiplex PCR, the TCRdb table keeps only in-frame clones and is missing some. The data hold about 300,000 clones, with roughly 90% observed a single time. Sequencing input: peripheral blood. Every receptor here comes from a man between 18 and 29 years old who had recovered from COVID-19.

In its sample, this clone was seen once. This chain links TRBV11-2 with TRBJ2-7; 8 positions agree with TRBD2. J lost 6 bases, V lost 5 bases, and 15 bases had no gene match. From germline, CDR1 is SGHAT and CDR2 FQNNGV. This CDR3 has 16 residues. CDR3 coding DNA: TGTGCCAGCAGCGCCCGACCTCTGCCGCGGGAGGCCGAGCAGTACTTC. It is translated as CASSARPLPREAEQYF.

This clone was found once. The chain links TRBV18 to TRBJ1-1; D unclear. The CDR3 spans 12 residues. Trimming left V 5 bases short and J 8 bases short, with 12 bases between. The germline V gene has CDR1 KGHSH and CDR2 LQKENI. CDR3 sequence reads: CASSSLSLEAFF. CDR3 coding DNA: TGTGCCAGCTCATCACTTAGTTTAGAAGCTTTCTTT.

The rearrangement uses TRBV7-9 and TRBJ2-1; the D gene is possibly TRBD2 (6 bases). Trimming shortened V by 1 base and J by 3 bases, and 7 bases separated the two germline ends. The germline V gene encodes CDR1 SEHNR and CDR2 FQNEAQ (reference sequence). The CDR3 consists of 14 residues. DNA of the CDR3: TGTGCCAGCAGCTTAGACGGGAGCTACAATGAGCAGTTCTTC. This gives the protein CASSLDGSYNEQFF.

This rearrangement joins TRBV13 to TRBJ2-5, with 10 nucleotides matching TRBD1. From germline, CDR1 is PRHDT and CDR2 FYEKMQ (reference sequence). V lost 5 bases to trimming and J lost 2 bases; unmatched junction nucleotides: 2. The CDR3 totals 14 residues. The CDR3, as DNA: TGTGCCAGCAGCGGACAGGGGGGGCAAGAGACCCAGTACTTC. Its protein is CASSGQGGQETQYF.

V and J are TRBV4-2 and TRBJ2-5, with 11 bases identical to TRBD2. Germline V gene sequence: CDR1 LGHNA, CDR2 YNFKEQ. Losses at the gene ends were 1 base for V and 5 bases for J; bases not matched to a gene: 6. The CDR3 has 16 residues. This CDR3 reads CASSQGGLAGGETQYF. CDR3 nucleotide sequence: TGTGCCAGCAGCCAAGGTGGACTAGCGGGTGGGGAGACCCAGTACTTC.

V and J are TRBV18 and TRBJ2-1; 12 nucleotides line up with TRBD2. Germline V gives CDR1 KGHSH, CDR2 LQKENI. Trimming cost V 0 bases and J 0 bases; bases outside gene matches: 6. This CDR3 has 19 amino acids. CDR3 protein: CASSPPRLAGGISYNEQFF. CDR3 in DNA: TGTGCCAGCTCACCACCGCGGCTAGCGGGAGGGATCTCCTACAATGAGCAGTTCTTC.

This rearrangement joins TRBV10-1 to TRBJ2-1, with TRBD2 matching over 9 bases. After removal of 4 bases from V and 9 bases from J, the junction contained 10 bases not matched to a gene. The CDR3 runs 15 residues. CDR1 is WNHNN, CDR2 SYGVQD, per germline (reference sequence). The CDR3 region has the DNA TGCGCCAGCAGTGTCATAGCGGGAGATGGTGCTGAGCAGTTCTTC. Its translation: CASSVIAGDGAEQFF.

Concerning this clone: Germline is not matched at one junction end, which may reflect a read error. This rearrangement joins TRBV3-1 (or the pseudogene TRBV3-2) to TRBJ1-5; D not resolved. The CDR3 extends over 15 amino acids. The germline V gene encodes CDR1 LGHDT and CDR2 YNNKEL (reference sequence). CDR3 protein: CASSKESGSNQPQHF. The CDR3 DNA follows: TGTGCCAGCAGCAAAGAGTCCGGTAGCAATCAGCCCCAGCATTTT.

V and J are TRBV10-3 and TRBJ2-2; TRBD1 aligns across 8 bases. This CDR3 region has 14 residues. From germline, CDR1 is ENHRY and CDR2 SYGVKD. V gave up 7 bases and J gave up 8 bases; unmatched junction bases: 9. This CDR3 reads CAIMKDRDVGELFF. CDR3 bases: TGTGCCATCATGAAGGACAGGGATGTGGGGGAGCTGTTTTTT.

J is TRBJ2-3 and V is TRBV15, with 8 bases that match TRBD1. CDR1 LNHNV and CDR2 YYDKDF come from the germline V gene (reference sequence). V lost 0 bases, J lost 4 bases, and 12 bases stayed unmatched. The CDR3 totals 18 residues. This CDR3 is CATSRDKVAQGGADTQYF. The CDR3 DNA reads TGTGCCACCAGCAGAGATAAGGTAGCACAGGGGGGTGCAGATACGCAGTATTTT.

The chain combines TRBV5-1 with TRBJ2-3; TRBD2 matches at 9 bases. The trim removed 0 bases at V and 2 bases at J, leaving 4 bases unmatched. Germline CDR1 is SGHRS and CDR2 is YFSETQ. The CDR3 has 16 amino acids. CDR3 coding DNA: TGCGCCAGCAGCTTGGCGGTAGCGGGAGTCACAGATACGCAGTATTTT. Translating it yields CASSLAVAGVTDTQYF.

The chain couples TRBV7-9 to TRBJ1-4, with D perhaps TRBD1 (5 bases). Germline V gives CDR1 SEHNR, CDR2 FQNEAQ (reference sequence). The CDR3 spans 17 residues. V lost 4 bases and J 5 bases, leaving 20 bases between the germline ends. The CDR3 DNA reads TGTGCCAGCAGCTCGCCTGCCACGACAGCAGGGAATGAAAAACTGTTTTTT. Translated: CASSSPATTAGNEKLFF.

The chain combines TRBV6-1 with TRBJ1-3, with 8 bases identical to TRBD1. Germline V gene sequence: CDR1 MNHNS, CDR2 SASEGT. V trimming: 1 base; J trimming: 2 bases; junction bases outside the gene matches: 4. The CDR3 has 16 amino acids. CDR3 nucleotides: TGTGCCAGCAGTGAAGTCTTACAGGGGGCTGGAAACACCATATATTTT. This gives the protein CASSEVLQGAGNTIYF.

The V call is TRBV19, the J call TRBJ1-1; D is perhaps TRBD1 (5 bases). The germline V and J ends were trimmed by 1 base and 1 base, with 10 bases remaining between them. The germline CDR1 and CDR2 sequences are LNHDA and SQIVND (reference sequence). CDR3 size: 15 residues. CDR3 coding DNA: TGTGCCAGTAGTATAGGGGACGGGGGGAACACTGAAGCTTTCTTT. It specifies CASSIGDGGNTEAFF.

This clone occurred a few times. J is TRBJ1-2 and V is TRBV9, with 9 bases lining up with TRBD1. J was trimmed by 2 bases and V by 5 bases; bases with no gene match: 10. The CDR3 loop spans 16 amino acids. CDR1 is SGDLS and CDR2 is YYNGEE in the germline V gene. CDR3 sequence reads: CASRDWKGTGNYGYTF. The DNA for the CDR3 is TGTGCCAGCAGGGACTGGAAGGGGACAGGGAACTATGGCTACACCTTC. The full variable domain, rest sourced from reference TRBV9 and TRBJ1-2, is DSGVTQTPKHLITATGQRVTLRCSPRSGDLSVYWYQQSLDQGLQFLIQYYNGEERAKGNILERFSAQQFPDLHSELNLSSLELGDSALYFCASRDWKGTGNYGYTFGSGTRLTVV.

V usage is TRBV10-3 and J usage is TRBJ2-7, with 7 nucleotides matching TRBD1. CDR3 length equals 14 residues. Trimming removed 6 bases from V and 2 bases from J; junction bases left unmatched: 7. Germline values: CDR1 ENHRY, CDR2 SYGVKD. CDR3 sequence: CAIRAGTVAYEQYF. The CDR3 DNA is TGTGCCATCAGAGCCGGGACAGTGGCCTACGAGCAGTACTTC.

This sequence joins TRBV19 and TRBJ1-6; D remains unclear. Trimming removed 1 base at V and 10 bases at J, with 11 bases between. The germline CDR1 and CDR2 sequences are LNHDA and SQIVND (reference sequence). The CDR3 consists of 14 residues. In nucleotides, the CDR3 is TGTGCCAGTAGTATAGGCCAGGATGGGTCACCCCTCCACTTT. This gives the protein CASSIGQDGSPLHF. The entire variable domain, with the rest obtained from reference TRBV19 and TRBJ1-6, is as follows: DGGITQSPKYLFRKEGQNVTLSCEQNLNHDAMYWYRQDPGQGLRLIYYSQIVNDFQKGDIAEGYSVSREKKESFPLTVTSAQKNPTAFYLCASSIGQDGSPLHFGNGTRLTVT.

The V call is TRBV13, the J call TRBJ2-7; 12 bases map to TRBD2. CDR1 PRHDT and CDR2 FYEKMQ come from the germline V gene (reference sequence). This CDR3 is 19 amino acids long. V shed 2 bases, J shed 0 bases, and the junction held 11 bases outside the gene matches. CDR3 in DNA: TGTGCCAGCAGCTTAACAGCTAGCGGGGGGGCAAAATTCTCCTACGAGCAGTACTTC. Protein sequence: CASSLTASGGAKFSYEQYF.

This chain uses TRBV4-1 with TRBJ2-1; possible D gene TRBD2, 6 bases. Germline assignment: CDR1 MGHRA and CDR2 YSYEKL. V lost 0 bases and J lost 6, with 15 bases in between. This CDR3 contains 16 residues. CDR3 DNA: TGCGCCAGCAGCCAAGAGGAACTAGCAGGGTTCAATGAGCAGTTCTTC. Residues: CASSQEELAGFNEQFF.

The chain is built from TRBV11-2 and TRBJ2-1; a possible D gene is TRBD1 (6 bases). V was trimmed by 5 bases and J by 4 bases, leaving 15 bases between them. The CDR3 loop spans 15 amino acids. CDR1 SGHAT and CDR2 FQNNGV come from the germline V gene. CDR3 sequence: CASSPRTDPYNEQFF. In DNA form, the CDR3 reads TGTGCCAGCAGCCCAAGGACAGACCCATACAATGAGCAGTTCTTC.

V is TRBV7-2 and J is TRBJ2-7; TRBD2 matches 7 bases. With 1 base clipped from V and 2 bases from J, the junction kept 8 bases outside the gene matches. This CDR3 contains 16 residues. CDR1 is SGHTA and CDR2 is FQGNSA in the germline V gene. In DNA form, the CDR3 reads TGTGCCAGCAGCTTAGGTCCTCCGGGAGGAACCTACGAGCAGTACTTC. It is translated as CASSLGPPGGTYEQYF.

The V call is TRBV5-4, the J call TRBJ1-1; D is unclear. This CDR3 contains 15 residues. In germline, CDR1 is SGHNT, CDR2 YYREEE (reference sequence). Between the trimmed V and J ends, which lost 1 base and 1 base, there was a span of 11 bases. The CDR3 protein is CASSLLPSSNTEAFF. The CDR3 region has the DNA TGTGCCAGCAGCTTGCTGCCCAGTTCGAACACTGAAGCTTTCTTT.

The V gene is TRBV7-9, the J gene TRBJ2-5; 9 bases are a match to TRBD1. The CDR3 length is 16 residues. Germline loops: CDR1 SEHNR, CDR2 FQNEAQ (reference sequence). V was pared by 5 bases and J by 2 bases, with 9 bases of the junction left unmatched. The CDR3 loop reads CASSAETGTGQETQYF. CDR3 nucleotide sequence: TGTGCCAGCAGCGCCGAAACCGGGACAGGGCAAGAGACCCAGTACTTC.